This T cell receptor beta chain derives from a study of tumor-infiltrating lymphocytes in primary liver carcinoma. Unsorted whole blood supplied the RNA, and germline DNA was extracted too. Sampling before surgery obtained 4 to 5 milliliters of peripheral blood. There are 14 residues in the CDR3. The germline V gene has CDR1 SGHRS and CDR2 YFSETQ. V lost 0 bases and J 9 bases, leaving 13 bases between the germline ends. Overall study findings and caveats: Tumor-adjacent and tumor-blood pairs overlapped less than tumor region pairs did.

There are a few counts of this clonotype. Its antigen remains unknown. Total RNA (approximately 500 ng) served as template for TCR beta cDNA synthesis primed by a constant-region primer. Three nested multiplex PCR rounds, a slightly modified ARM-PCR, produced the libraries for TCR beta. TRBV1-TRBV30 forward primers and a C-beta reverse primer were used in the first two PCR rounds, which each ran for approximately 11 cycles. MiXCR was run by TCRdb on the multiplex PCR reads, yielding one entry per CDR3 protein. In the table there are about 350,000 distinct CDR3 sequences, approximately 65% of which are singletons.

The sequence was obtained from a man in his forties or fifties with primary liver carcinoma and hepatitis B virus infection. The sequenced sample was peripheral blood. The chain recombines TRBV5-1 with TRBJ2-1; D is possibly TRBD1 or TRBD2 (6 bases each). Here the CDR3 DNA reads TGCGCCAGCAGCTTGGAGGGGGTTAGCGGTGAGCAGTTCTTC. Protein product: CASSLEGVSGEQFF.